This entry lists 14 T cell receptor beta chains sequenced from one sample in a study of cytomegalovirus exposure and HLA in healthy donors. PCR involved 60 Vbeta and 13 Jbeta primers. TCRdb keeps only in-frame clones here, not all; method: immunoSEQ multiplex PCR. The sample holds over 95,000 clones; roughly three quarters are singletons and the top ten take 7.5% to 9%. The sequencing input was PBMCs. These receptors all stem from a female donor in good health and CMV-seronegative.

The chain recombines TRBV19 with TRBJ2-3; D call uncertain. Germline V gives CDR1 LNHDA, CDR2 SQIVND (reference sequence). The CDR3 runs to 12 residues. V dropped 3 bases and J dropped 7 bases, with 8 bases sitting between them. CDR3 nucleotide sequence: TGTGCCAGTAGTATCGGTGATAATACGCAGTATTTT. It yields the protein CASSIGDNTQYF.

Worth noting for this clone: The identical CDR3 is also encoded by other nucleotide sequences in the sample. The chain carries TRBV5-8 and TRBJ1-1; D is ambiguous. Trimming left V 4 bases short and J 1 base short, with 17 bases between. Germline assignment: CDR1 SGHTS and CDR2 YDEGEE. This CDR3 comprises 16 residues. CDR3 in DNA: TGTGCCAGCAGCCCTATACTACTTAAGCAGAACACTGAAGCTTTCTTT. Residues: CASSPILLKQNTEAFF.

V usage is TRBV5-1 and J usage is TRBJ1-2; 7 bases are shared with TRBD1. The CDR3 is 15 residues long. The trim removed 1 base at V and 4 bases at J, leaving 7 bases unmatched. Per the germline V gene, CDR1 is SGHRS and CDR2 is YFSETQ. CDR3 region: CASSLSGQEPYGYTF. The CDR3 DNA reads as TGCGCCAGCAGCTTGTCTGGACAGGAACCCTATGGCTACACCTTC.

The chain links TRBV5-1 to TRBJ1-1, with TRBD1 as a possible D gene (6 bases). The length of the CDR3 is 17 residues. Germline CDR1 reads SGHRS; CDR2 reads YFSETQ. With 1 base removed from V and 0 bases from J, the gap between germline ends came to 16 bases. The CDR3 sequence: CASSLTGPRSVNTEAFF. CDR3 nucleotides: TGCGCCAGCAGCTTGACAGGGCCTCGGAGCGTGAACACTGAAGCTTTCTTT.

The table lists this clone with a few counts. The chain has TRBV6-1 and TRBJ1-2; no firm D call. Germline V gene lookup returns CDR1 MNHNS and CDR2 SASEGT. The CDR3 is 11 amino acids. The germline V and J ends were trimmed by 5 bases and 4 bases, with 5 bases remaining between them. The CDR3 DNA reads as TGTGCCAGCAGTTATTCCTATGGCTACACCTTC. It translates to CASSYSYGYTF.

This clone was seen a handful of times. The chain couples TRBV4-1 to TRBJ2-1, with TRBD2 matching 8 bases. With V trimmed by 9 bases and J by 6 bases, 28 bases remained unmatched. CDR1 and CDR2 from the germline V gene are MGHRA and YSYEKL. This CDR3 comprises 20 residues. CDR3 in amino acids: CARTDKRGRPVKFTINEQFF. The CDR3 nucleotides read TGCGCCAGGACGGATAAGCGGGGGAGGCCTGTTAAGTTTACTATCAATGAGCAGTTCTTC.

This rearrangement joins TRBV5-8 to TRBJ2-7, with 8 bases identical to TRBD1. The V gene end was trimmed by 0 bases and the J gene end by 3 bases; junction bases not matched to a gene: 5. This CDR3 comprises 15 residues. Germline CDR1 SGHTS, CDR2 YDEGEE. The CDR3 protein is CASSLGRGQGYEQYF. CDR3 in DNA: TGTGCCAGCAGCTTGGGTCGCGGACAGGGCTACGAGCAGTACTTC.

The chain links TRBV25-1 to TRBJ2-2, with TRBD2 matching over 10 bases. J was trimmed by 1 base and V by 3 bases; bases with no gene match: 5. Germline CDR1 is MGHDK and CDR2 is SYGVNS. The CDR3 consists of 17 residues. The chain's CDR3 is CASSDNPSGRNTGELFF. The DNA of the CDR3 is TGTGCCAGCAGTGATAATCCTAGCGGGAGGAACACCGGGGAGCTGTTTTTT.

V gene TRBV28 combines with J gene TRBJ2-7; 8 nucleotides match TRBD2. CDR1 MDHEN and CDR2 SYDVKM come from the germline V gene. The junction had 16 bases not matched to a gene; V was cut back by 5 bases and J by 1 base. This CDR3 contains 18 residues. DNA of the CDR3: TGTGCCAGCAGTGCAGCGGGGGTCCTCTCACCAATTTCCTACGAGCAGTACTTC. Protein: CASSAAGVLSPISYEQYF.

V is TRBV9 and J is TRBJ2-3; 7 bases align to TRBD2. V lost 0 bases to trimming and J lost 2 bases; unmatched junction nucleotides: 3. Germline V gene lookup returns CDR1 SGDLS and CDR2 YYNGEE. The CDR3 sequence is 15 residues long. As DNA, the CDR3 is TGTGCCAGCAGCGTAGTCGGACTAGTCACAGATACGCAGTATTTT. This translates into CASSVVGLVTDTQYF.

The gene calls are TRBV5-1 and TRBJ2-7; no firm D call. CDR1 is SGHRS and CDR2 is YFSETQ in the germline V gene. With 0 bases removed from V and 8 bases from J, the gap between germline ends came to 9 bases. The CDR3 totals 12 residues. This CDR3 reads CASSLDYYKQYF. CDR3 coding DNA: TGCGCCAGCAGCTTGGACTATTACAAGCAGTACTTC.

This rearrangement joins TRBV15 to TRBJ2-7; perhaps TRBD2 as D (5 bases). The CDR3 spans 14 residues. Trimming cost V 0 bases and J 3 bases, with 9 bases left between them. Germline CDR1 reads LNHNV; CDR2 reads YYDKDF (reference sequence). The CDR3 spells CATSREKLGYEQYF. The CDR3 DNA follows: TGTGCCACCAGCAGAGAAAAACTAGGCTACGAGCAGTACTTC.

The rearrangement links TRBV2 to TRBJ1-5; D gene uncertain. V lost 8 bases and J lost 1, with 15 bases in between. The germline V gene encodes CDR1 SNHLY and CDR2 FYNNEI. The CDR3 length is 15 residues. CDR3 residues: CASQRERVSNQPQHF. The CDR3 DNA is TGTGCCAGCCAGAGGGAGAGGGTGAGCAATCAGCCCCAGCATTTT. The full variable domain, in which reference TRBV2 and TRBJ1-5 provide the parts outside the CDR3, is EPEVTQTPSHQVTQMGQEVILRCVPISNHLYFYWYRQILGQKVEFLVSFYNNEISEKSEIFDDQFSVERPDGSNFTLKIRSTKLEDSAMYFCASQRERVSNQPQHFGDGTRLSIL.

J is TRBJ2-3 and V is TRBV5-1; 8 bases align to TRBD2. Germline-derived CDR1 and CDR2 are SGHRS and YFSETQ. V lost 0 bases and J lost 0; bases outside the gene matches: 3. The CDR3 extends over 16 amino acids. The DNA for the CDR3 is TGCGCCAGCAGCTTGGTAACTAGCGGCAGCACAGATACGCAGTATTTT. Its translation: CASSLVTSGSTDTQYF.